The rows below give T cell receptor beta chains drawn from one sample of a study of cytomegalovirus exposure and HLA in healthy donors. Generated by immunoSEQ multiplex PCR, the TCRdb table keeps only in-frame clones and is missing some. The top ten hold 1.5% to 2% of the sample, which has approximately 160,000 clones, roughly 82% seen once. Specimen: PBMCs. The receptor source for this set is a woman in her 30s in good health and CMV-seronegative. The CDR3 runs from the conserved cysteine through the conserved F or W. Fields, in order: J gene, clone size, V gene, D gene, CDR3 DNA, CDR3 protein. D genes are given only for firm matches. Clone size is not always given. Where it is, it says once, few, many or a class for expanded clones.

TRBJ2-6 few TRBV5-4 . TGTGCCAGCAGCTTGTCAGGGATTGGGGCCAACGTCCTGACTTTC CASSLSGIGANVLTF
TRBJ2-7 . TRBV2 . TGTGCCAGCAGGTTGACATATTTCTACGAGCAGTACTTC CASRLTYFYEQYF
TRBJ1-5 . TRBV4-1 . TGCGCCAGCAGCGCCGGGACACAGCCTCGGTCCCAGCATTTT CASSAGTQPRSQHF
TRBJ1-5 . TRBV27 . TGTGCCAGCAGTTTTACTGGGGCCAGCAATCAGCCCCAGCATTTT CASSFTGASNQPQHF
TRBJ1-2 once TRBV7-2 TRBD1 TGTGCCAGCAGCTTAGTTTGGGCGGGACAGGGGGTTAATCGCTATGGCTACACCTTC CASSLVWAGQGVNRYGYTF
TRBJ2-1 . TRBV2 . TGTGCCAGCAGTGAAGCGCTAGGGCAGGGAGGCAATGAGCAGTTCTTC CASSEALGQGGNEQFF
TRBJ1-5 . TRBV2 TRBD1 TGTGCCTCCAGGACAGGGGGCAACCAGCCCCAGCATTTT CASRTGGNQPQHF
TRBJ2-2 few TRBV12-5 TRBD1 TGTGCTAGTGGACCGCCTTTGACAGGGTACGACACCGGGGAGCTGTTTTTT CASGPPLTGYDTGELFF
TRBJ2-1 . TRBV10-3 TRBD2 TGTGCCATCAGTGAGTCGATGGCTAGCGGGGACGCGAATGAGCAGTTCTTC CAISESMASGDANEQFF
TRBJ1-4 . TRBV6-5 . TGTGCCACCAAACAGCCCGGCAATGAAAAACTGTTTTTT CATKQPGNEKLFF
TRBJ1-4 . TRBV27 . TGTGCCAGCGCGGAGGGACGGAAGGGGGAAAAACTGTTTTTT CASAEGRKGEKLFF
TRBJ1-2 . TRBV6-5 TRBD1 TGTGCCAGCAGCCTCGGACAGGGTGGCTACACCTTC CASSLGQGGYTF
TRBJ1-4 . TRBV6-5 . TGTGCCAGCAGCCGACTGGACGGAGGTGAACTGTTTTTT CASSRLDGGELFF
TRBJ1-2 . TRBV6-1 . TGTGCCAGCAGCTTGGGTACAGAAGAGATTTTAGGCTACACCTTC CASSLGTEEILGYTF
TRBJ1-4 . TRBV6-5 TRBD1 TGTGCCAGCACGAGGACAGGGTTAGATGAAAAACTGTTTTTT CASTRTGLDEKLFF
TRBJ1-5 . TRBV6-4 TRBD1 TGTGCCAGCACCGACAGGGACCATCAGCCCCAGCATTTT CASTDRDHQPQHF
TRBJ2-7 few TRBV5-3 . TGTGCCAGAAGCTTGGGTCTAGAATGCGAGCAGTACTTC CARSLGLECEQYF
TRBJ1-4 . TRBV21-1 . TGTGCCAGCAGCAAAGGAGGGGGAAAACTGTTTTTT CASSKGGGKLFF
TRBJ1-2 . TRBV27 . TGTGCCAGCAGTCGGGGTTACTATGGCTACACCTTC CASSRGYYGYTF
TRBJ2-2 few TRBV4-1 TRBD2 TGCGCCAGCAGCCAAGGAGGGACTAGCGGAACCCGAGGGACCGGGGAGCTGTTTTTT CASSQGGTSGTRGTGELFF
TRBJ1-1 . TRBV10-1 . TGCGCCAAAGGGGGAGCTATGAACACTGAAGCTTTCTTT CAKGGAMNTEAFF
TRBJ1-5 . TRBV27 . TGTGCCAGCAGTCTTAGGGAGGCTCAGCCCCAGCATTTT CASSLREAQPQHF
TRBJ1-2 . TRBV29-1 TRBD1 TGCAGCGTTGATCGGGACAGGGGGCTTGGCTACACCTTC CSVDRDRGLGYTF
TRBJ2-1 . TRBV6-5 TRBD1 TGTGCCAGCAGTTACTCCAGGGGGCCCTACAATGAGCAGTTCTTC CASSYSRGPYNEQFF
TRBJ1-1 . TRBV29-1 . TGCAGCGTTGAAAAAGGGGGGAACACTGAAGCTTTCTTT CSVEKGGNTEAFF
TRBJ2-6 . TRBV28 . TGTGCCAGCAGGCCGGGGGGGGCCAACGTCCTGACTTTC CASRPGGANVLTF
TRBJ1-6 once TRBV4-3 TRBD1 TGCGCCAGCAGCCGAGGGACAGGGGGTTCGAATTCACCCCTCCACTTT CASSRGTGGSNSPLHF
TRBJ1-1 medium-sized TRBV4-3 TRBD1 TGCGCCAGCAGCCAAGGGGTGGGGGACAGGGCAATTTATGCTTTCTTT CASSQGVGDRAIYAFF
TRBJ2-7 . TRBV18 . TGTGCCAGCTCCCCTCGGGTGAGCCTGAGCTCCTACGAGCAGTACTTC CASSPRVSLSSYEQYF
TRBJ1-6 . TRBV30 . TGTGCCTGGAGTCCCACTTCCTCCTATAATTCACCCCTCCACTTT CAWSPTSSYNSPLHF
TRBJ1-1 . TRBV20-1 TRBD1 TGCAGTGCTAGGGGGGACAGGGTAGCTTTCTTT CSARGDRVAFF
TRBJ2-7 . TRBV6-1 . TGTGCCAGCAGTGCCAGCGGCGCGGGCGAGCAGTACTTC CASSASGAGEQYF
TRBJ1-1 once TRBV25-1 . TGTGCCAGCAGTGACTGGGCGGGGGACACTGAAGCTTTCTTT CASSDWAGDTEAFF
TRBJ1-2 . TRBV7-9 . TGTGCCAGCAGGAGTACAGGTACTACGAACTATGGCTACACCTTC CASRSTGTTNYGYTF
TRBJ1-5 . TRBV6-1 TRBD1 TGTGCCAGCAGTGAATGGGACAGGGTGGGCCATAGCAATCAGCCCCAGCATTTT CASSEWDRVGHSNQPQHF
TRBJ2-1 . TRBV9 . TGTGCCAGCAGCCCCAGTGATTACAATGAGCAGTTCTTC CASSPSDYNEQFF
TRBJ2-1 . TRBV7-3 . TGTGCCAGCAGCATCGGGACTTCCACCAATGAGCAGTTCTTC CASSIGTSTNEQFF
TRBJ1-1 few TRBV5-1 TRBD1 TGCGCCAGCAGCTTACTCTACAGGGGCGCGAACACTGAAGCTTTCTTT CASSLLYRGANTEAFF
TRBJ2-1 . TRBV19 . TGTGCCAGTAGTATAGACAATTGGGGCTTAATCTCCTACAATGAGCAGTTCTTC CASSIDNWGLISYNEQFF
TRBJ2-1 . TRBV5-1 . TGCGCCAGCTCCATTGGAGGGGAGGACAATGAGCAGTTCTTC CASSIGGEDNEQFF